The source of this T cell receptor beta chain is a study of Graves' ophthalmopathy and Graves' hyperthyroidism. This clonotype occurred many times. What it recognizes is unknown. Using RNA transcripts, the TCR beta CDR3 regions were amplified. Investigators did first-round RT-PCR with HTBI primers, then second-round multiplex PCR. Via MiXCR, TCRdb re-called the multiplex PCR reads, giving one row per CDR3 protein. This table has about 600,000 distinct CDR3 sequences, under 40% appearing once. Newly diagnosed hyperthyroidism donors, aged 18 to 65, duration under 2 months. General observations from the study: Ophthalmopathy cases were distinguished from stable hyperthyroidism by a 13-signature model, reaching approximately 87% sensitivity and around 77% specificity.

The CDR3 is made up of 13 amino acids. The V gene lost 10 bases and the J gene lost 8 bases, with 20 bases spanning the gap. The sequence derives from an adult man with Graves' hyperthyroidism. The chain employs TRBV12-3 or TRBV12-4 and TRBJ1-2; D possibly corresponds to TRBD1 (5 bases). Specimen: peripheral blood or thyroid tissue (not recorded which). The CDR3 region is CATGGVVEDGYTF. The CDR3 DNA is TGTGCCACCGGGGGGGTAGTGGAGGACGGCTACACCTTC.